The present entry profiles one T cell receptor (beta chain) with its context. CDR3 length: 14 amino acids. Unmatched junction bases numbered 4, after V lost 7 bases and J lost 2 bases. Per the germline V gene, CDR1 is SGHRS and CDR2 is YFSETQ. This record belongs to a study of cytotoxic CD8 clonotypes in ibrutinib-treated CLL. Repertoires were generated with immunoSEQ multiplex PCR, while TCRdb's copy carries only in-frame clones and drops some. The profile shows around 300,000 clones, more than 65% of them singletons. Sequencing was performed on PBMCs, taken before ibrutinib treatment. The TCR was taken from a human donor with chronic lymphocytic leukemia. The chain recombines TRBV5-1 with TRBJ2-3; 10 positions match TRBD1. The CDR3 DNA reads as TGCGCCAGCCGACAGGGGGCCTCCACAGATACGCAGTATTTT. It yields the protein CASRQGASTDTQYF.